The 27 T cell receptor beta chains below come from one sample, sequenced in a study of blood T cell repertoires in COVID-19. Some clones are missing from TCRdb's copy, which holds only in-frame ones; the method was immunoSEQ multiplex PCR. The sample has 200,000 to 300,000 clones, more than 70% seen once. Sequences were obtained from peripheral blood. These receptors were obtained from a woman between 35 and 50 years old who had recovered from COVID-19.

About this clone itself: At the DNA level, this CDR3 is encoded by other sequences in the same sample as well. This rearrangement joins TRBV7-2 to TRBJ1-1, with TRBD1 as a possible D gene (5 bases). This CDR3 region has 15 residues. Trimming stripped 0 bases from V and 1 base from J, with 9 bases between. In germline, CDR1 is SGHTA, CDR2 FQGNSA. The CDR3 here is CASSLARGQNTEAFF. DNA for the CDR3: TGTGCCAGCAGCTTAGCCCGAGGACAGAACACTGAAGCTTTCTTT.

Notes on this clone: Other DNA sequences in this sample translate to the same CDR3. The chain's CDR3 is CATRPGFEAFF. DNA of the CDR3: TGTGCCACCAGACCCGGGTTCGAAGCTTTCTTT. The rearrangement uses TRBV24-1 and TRBJ1-1; the D is unclear. V was clipped by 7 bases and J by 8 bases, with 10 bases between them. Germline V gives CDR1 KGHDR, CDR2 SFDVKD. The length of the CDR3 is 11 residues.

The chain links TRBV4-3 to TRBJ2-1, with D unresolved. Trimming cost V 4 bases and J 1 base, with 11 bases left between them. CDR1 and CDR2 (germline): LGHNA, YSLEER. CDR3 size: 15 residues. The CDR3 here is CASSPSAGSYNEQFF. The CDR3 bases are TGCGCCAGCAGCCCTTCGGCAGGATCCTACAATGAGCAGTTCTTC.

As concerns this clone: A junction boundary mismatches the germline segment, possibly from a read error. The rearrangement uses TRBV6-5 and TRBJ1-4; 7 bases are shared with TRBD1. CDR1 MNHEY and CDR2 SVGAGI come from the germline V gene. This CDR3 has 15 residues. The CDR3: CASSDSGTVPEKLFF. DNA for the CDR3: TGTGCCAGCAGTGACTCGGGGACAGTACCTGAAAAACTGTTTTTT.

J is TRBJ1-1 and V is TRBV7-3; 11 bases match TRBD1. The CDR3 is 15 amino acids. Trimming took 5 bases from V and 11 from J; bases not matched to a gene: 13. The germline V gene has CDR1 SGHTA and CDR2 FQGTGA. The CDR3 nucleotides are TGTGCCAGCAGCGCAGGATTGGGACAGGGGGTTCCGGCTTTCTTT. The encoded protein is CASSAGLGQGVPAFF.

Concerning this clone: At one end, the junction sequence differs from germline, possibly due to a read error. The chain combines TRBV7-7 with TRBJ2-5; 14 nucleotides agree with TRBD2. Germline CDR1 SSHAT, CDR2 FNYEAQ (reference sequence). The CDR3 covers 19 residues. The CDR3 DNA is TGTGCTAGCAGCTCCCCACCCGGGACTAGCGGGAGATGGCAAGAGACCCAGTACTTC. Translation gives CASSSPPGTSGRWQETQYF.

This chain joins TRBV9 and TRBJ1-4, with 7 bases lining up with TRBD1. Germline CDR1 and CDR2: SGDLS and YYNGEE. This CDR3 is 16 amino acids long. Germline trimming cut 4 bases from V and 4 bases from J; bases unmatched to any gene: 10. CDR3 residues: CASSLRPGQLNEKLFF. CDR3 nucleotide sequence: TGTGCCAGCAGCCTCAGGCCGGGACAGCTTAATGAAAAACTGTTTTTT.

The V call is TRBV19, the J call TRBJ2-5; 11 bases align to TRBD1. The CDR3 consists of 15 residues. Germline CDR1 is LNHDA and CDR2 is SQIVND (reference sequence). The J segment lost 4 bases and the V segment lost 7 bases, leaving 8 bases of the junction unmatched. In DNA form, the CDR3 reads TGTGCCAGTAACTCGGACAGGGGGCGGCGAGAGACCCAGTACTTC. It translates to CASNSDRGRRETQYF.

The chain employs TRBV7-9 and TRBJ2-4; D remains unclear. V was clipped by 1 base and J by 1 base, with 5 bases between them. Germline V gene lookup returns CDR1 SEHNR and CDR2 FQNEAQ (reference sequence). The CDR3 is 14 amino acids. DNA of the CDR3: TGTGCCAGCAGCTTAGGTGCGGCCAAAAACATTCAGTACTTC. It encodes CASSLGAAKNIQYF. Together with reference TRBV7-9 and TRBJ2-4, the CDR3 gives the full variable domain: DTGVSQNPRHKITKRGQNVTFRCDPISEHNRLYWYRQTLGQGPEFLTYFQNEAQLEKSRLLSDRFSAERPKGSFSTLEIQRTEQGDSAMYLCASSLGAAKNIQYFGAGTRLSVL.

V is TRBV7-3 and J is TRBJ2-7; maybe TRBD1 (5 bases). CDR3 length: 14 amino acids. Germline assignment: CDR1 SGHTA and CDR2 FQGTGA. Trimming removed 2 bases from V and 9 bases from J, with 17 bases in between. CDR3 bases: TGTGCCAGCAGCTTAGTGGGGCTGGGTACCTGGCAGTACTTC. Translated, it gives CASSLVGLGTWQYF.

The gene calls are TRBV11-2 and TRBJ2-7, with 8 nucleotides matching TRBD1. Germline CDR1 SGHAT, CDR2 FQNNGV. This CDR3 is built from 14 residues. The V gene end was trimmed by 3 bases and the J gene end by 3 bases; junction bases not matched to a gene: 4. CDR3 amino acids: CASSFDRGYYEQYF. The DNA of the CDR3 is TGTGCCAGCAGCTTCGACAGGGGTTACTACGAGCAGTACTTC.

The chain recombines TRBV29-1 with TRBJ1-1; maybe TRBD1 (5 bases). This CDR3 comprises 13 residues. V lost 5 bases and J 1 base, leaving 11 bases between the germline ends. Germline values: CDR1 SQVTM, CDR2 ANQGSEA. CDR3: CSVMGLTNTEAFF. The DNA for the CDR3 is TGCAGCGTTATGGGACTGACGAACACTGAAGCTTTCTTT.

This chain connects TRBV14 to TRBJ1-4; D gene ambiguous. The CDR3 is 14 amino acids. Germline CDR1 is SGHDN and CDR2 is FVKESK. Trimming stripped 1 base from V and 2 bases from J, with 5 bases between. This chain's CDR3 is CASSQGRTNEKLFF. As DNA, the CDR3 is TGTGCCAGCAGCCAAGGCCGGACTAATGAAAAACTGTTTTTT.

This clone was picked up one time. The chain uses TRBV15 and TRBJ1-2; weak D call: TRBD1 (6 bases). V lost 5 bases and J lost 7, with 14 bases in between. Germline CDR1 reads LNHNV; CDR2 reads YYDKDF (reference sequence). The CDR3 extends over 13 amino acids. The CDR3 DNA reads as TGTGCCACCAGCCTTTCCGGGGGGCTTGGCTACACCTTC. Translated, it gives CATSLSGGLGYTF.

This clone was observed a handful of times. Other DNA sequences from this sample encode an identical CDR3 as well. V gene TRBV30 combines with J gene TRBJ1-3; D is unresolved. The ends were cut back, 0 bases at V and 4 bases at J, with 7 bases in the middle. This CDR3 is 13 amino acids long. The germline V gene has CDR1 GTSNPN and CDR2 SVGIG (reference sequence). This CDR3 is CAWSVLSGNTIYF. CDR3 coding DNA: TGTGCCTGGAGTGTACTATCAGGAAACACCATATATTTT.

This CDR3 is CSASPANRVGGELFF. The DNA of the CDR3 is TGCAGTGCTAGTCCCGCGAATCGGGTGGGCGGGGAGCTGTTTTTT. This chain joins TRBV20-1 and TRBJ2-2; D remains ambiguous. Trimming removed 3 bases from V and 7 bases from J, with 18 bases in between. The CDR3 consists of 15 residues. Germline V lookup: CDR1 DFQATT, CDR2 SNEGSKA (reference sequence).

CDR3 residues: CASSRPTELNGYTF. Written as DNA, the CDR3 is TGTGCCAGCAGCCGACCGACAGAGCTCAATGGCTACACCTTC. V gene TRBV9 combines with J gene TRBJ1-2, with a weak D call TRBD1 (5 bases). Looked up from germline, CDR1 is SGDLS and CDR2 is YYNGEE. The V and J ends lost 4 bases and 6 bases respectively, with 16 bases between them. The CDR3 sequence is 14 residues long.

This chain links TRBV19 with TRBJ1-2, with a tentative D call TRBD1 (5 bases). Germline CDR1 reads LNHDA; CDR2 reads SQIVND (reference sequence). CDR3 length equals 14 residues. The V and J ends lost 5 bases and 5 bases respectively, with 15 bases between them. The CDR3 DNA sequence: TGTGCCAGTAGTTCCGGTAGTAAGGGGTATGGCTACACCTTC. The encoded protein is CASSSGSKGYGYTF.

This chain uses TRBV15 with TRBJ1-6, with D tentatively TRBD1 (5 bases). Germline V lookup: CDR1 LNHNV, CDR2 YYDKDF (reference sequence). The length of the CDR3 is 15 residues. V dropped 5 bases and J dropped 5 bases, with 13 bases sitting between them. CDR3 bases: TGTGCCACCAGCCTGGGGGGATTTCATAATTCACCCCTCCACTTT. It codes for CATSLGGFHNSPLHF. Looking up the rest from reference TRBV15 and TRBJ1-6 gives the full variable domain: DAMVIQNPRYQVTQFGKPVTLSCSQTLNHNVMYWYQQKSSQAPKLLFHYYDKDFNNEADTPDNFQSRRPNTSFCFLDIRSPGLGDTAMYLCATSLGGFHNSPLHFGNGTRLTVT.

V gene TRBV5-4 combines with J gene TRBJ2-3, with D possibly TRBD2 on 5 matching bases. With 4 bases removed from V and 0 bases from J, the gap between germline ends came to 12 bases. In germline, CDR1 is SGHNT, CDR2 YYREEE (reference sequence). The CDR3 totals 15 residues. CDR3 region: CASSPRRTSTDTQYF. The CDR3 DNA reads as TGTGCCAGCAGCCCGCGGCGGACTAGCACAGATACGCAGTATTTT.

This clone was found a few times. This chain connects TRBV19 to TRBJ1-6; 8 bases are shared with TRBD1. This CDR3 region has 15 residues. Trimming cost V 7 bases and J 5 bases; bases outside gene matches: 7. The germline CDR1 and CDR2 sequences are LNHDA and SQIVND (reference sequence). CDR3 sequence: CASTRQGRNNSPLHF. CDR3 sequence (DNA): TGTGCCAGTACCCGACAGGGGCGGAATAATTCACCCCTCCACTTT.

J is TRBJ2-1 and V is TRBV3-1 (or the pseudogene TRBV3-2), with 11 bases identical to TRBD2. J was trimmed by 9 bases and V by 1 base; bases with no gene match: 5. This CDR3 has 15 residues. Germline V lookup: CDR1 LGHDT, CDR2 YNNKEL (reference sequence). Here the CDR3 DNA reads TGTGCCAGCAGCCAAGGGGGGACTAGCGGTGGTGAGCAGTTCTTC. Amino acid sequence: CASSQGGTSGGEQFF.

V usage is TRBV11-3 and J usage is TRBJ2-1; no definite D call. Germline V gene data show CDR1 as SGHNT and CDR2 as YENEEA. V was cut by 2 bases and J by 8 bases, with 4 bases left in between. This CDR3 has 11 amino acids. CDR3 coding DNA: TGTGCCAGCAGCTTAAGCCATGAGCAGTTCTTC. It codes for CASSLSHEQFF.

The chain's CDR3 is CASSSPSGRTSYEQYF. The CDR3 DNA sequence: TGTGCCAGCAGCTCCCCTAGCGGGAGGACCTCCTACGAGCAGTACTTC. This chain connects TRBV7-9 to TRBJ2-7; 11 nucleotides line up with TRBD2. Per the germline V gene, CDR1 is SEHNR and CDR2 is FQNEAQ (reference sequence). The V segment lost 4 bases and the J segment 0 bases; nucleotides outside the gene matches: 5. The CDR3 spans 16 residues.

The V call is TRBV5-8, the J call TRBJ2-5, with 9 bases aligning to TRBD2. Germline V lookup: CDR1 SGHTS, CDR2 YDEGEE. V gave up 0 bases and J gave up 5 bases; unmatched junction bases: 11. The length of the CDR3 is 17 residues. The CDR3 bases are TGTGCCAGCAGCTTGGGGGCGAATAGCGGGAGTCGGGAGACCCAGTACTTC. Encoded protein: CASSLGANSGSRETQYF.

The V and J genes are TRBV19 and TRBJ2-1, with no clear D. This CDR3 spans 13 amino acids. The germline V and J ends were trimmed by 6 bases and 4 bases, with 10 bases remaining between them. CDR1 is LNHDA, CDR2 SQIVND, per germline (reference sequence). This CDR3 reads CASSPRAYNEQFF. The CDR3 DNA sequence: TGTGCCAGTAGCCCAAGAGCTTACAATGAGCAGTTCTTC.

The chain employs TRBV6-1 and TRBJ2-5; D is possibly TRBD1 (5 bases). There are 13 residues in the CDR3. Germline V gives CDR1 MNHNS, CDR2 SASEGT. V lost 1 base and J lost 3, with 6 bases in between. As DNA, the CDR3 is TGTGCCAGCAGTGAAGGGGGCAAAGAGACCCAGTACTTC. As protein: CASSEGGKETQYF.